This TCR beta chain was profiled in a study of cytomegalovirus exposure and HLA in healthy donors. These donors, healthy bone marrow donors, were studied. The CDR3 is made up of 13 amino acids. V dropped 6 bases and J dropped 8 bases, with 14 bases sitting between them. Germline values: CDR1 SGHRS, CDR2 YFSETQ. 60 Vbeta and 13 Jbeta primers were used in PCR. Libraries were prepared by immunoSEQ multiplex PCR; TCRdb keeps only in-frame clonotypes and omits some of them. The sample has roughly 230,000 clones; 70% to 90% are singletons. This clonotype was obtained from a girl aged 2-10 years in good health and CMV-seronegative. Sequencing input: PBMCs. This sequence joins TRBV5-1 and TRBJ1-4; tentative D call: TRBD1 (5 bases). The CDR3 DNA sequence: TGCGCCAGCACCGTCGGGGGGAAGGAAAAACTGTTTTTT. This translates into CASTVGGKEKLFF.